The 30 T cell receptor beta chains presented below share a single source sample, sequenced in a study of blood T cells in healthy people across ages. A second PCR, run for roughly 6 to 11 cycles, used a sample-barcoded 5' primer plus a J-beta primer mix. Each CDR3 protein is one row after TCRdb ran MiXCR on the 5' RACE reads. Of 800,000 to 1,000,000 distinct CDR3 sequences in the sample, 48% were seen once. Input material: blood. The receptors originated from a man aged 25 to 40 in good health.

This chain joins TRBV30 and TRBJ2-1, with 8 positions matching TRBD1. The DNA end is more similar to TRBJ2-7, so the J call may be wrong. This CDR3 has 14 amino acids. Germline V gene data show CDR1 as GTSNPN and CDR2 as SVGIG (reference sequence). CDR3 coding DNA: TGTGCCTGGAGTGAGGACAGGGAGGTGAGCGAGCAGTACTTC. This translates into CAWSEDREVSEQYF.

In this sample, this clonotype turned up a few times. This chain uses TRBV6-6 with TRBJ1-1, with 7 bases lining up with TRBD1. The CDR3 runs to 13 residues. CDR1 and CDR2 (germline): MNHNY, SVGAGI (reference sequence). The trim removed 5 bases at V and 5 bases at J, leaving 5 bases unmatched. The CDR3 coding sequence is TGTGCCAGCAGTCGCGACAGGGATACTGAAGCTTTCTTT. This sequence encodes CASSRDRDTEAFF.

The CDR3 sequence is CASSQVLAGDPDTQYF. DNA of the CDR3: TGTGCCAGCAGCCAAGTACTAGCGGGAGACCCGGATACGCAGTATTTT. The chain joins TRBV4-2 to TRBJ2-3; 11 bases align to TRBD2. Germline CDR1 is LGHNA and CDR2 is YNFKEQ. V gave up 1 base and J gave up 6 bases; unmatched junction bases: 6. The length of the CDR3 is 16 residues.

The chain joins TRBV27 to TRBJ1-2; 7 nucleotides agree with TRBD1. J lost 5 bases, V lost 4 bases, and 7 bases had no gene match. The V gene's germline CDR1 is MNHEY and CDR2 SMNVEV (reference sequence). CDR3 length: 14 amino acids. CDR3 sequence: CASSSLRQGYGYTF. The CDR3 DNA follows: TGTGCCAGCAGTTCCCTCCGACAGGGTTATGGCTACACCTTC.

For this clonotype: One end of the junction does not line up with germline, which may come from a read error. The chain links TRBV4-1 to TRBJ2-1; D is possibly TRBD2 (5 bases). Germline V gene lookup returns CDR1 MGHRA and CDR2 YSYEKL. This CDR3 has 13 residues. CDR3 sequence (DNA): TGCGTCAGCGGCATAGTGGGGTACAATGAGCAGTTCTTC. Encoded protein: CVSGIVGYNEQFF.

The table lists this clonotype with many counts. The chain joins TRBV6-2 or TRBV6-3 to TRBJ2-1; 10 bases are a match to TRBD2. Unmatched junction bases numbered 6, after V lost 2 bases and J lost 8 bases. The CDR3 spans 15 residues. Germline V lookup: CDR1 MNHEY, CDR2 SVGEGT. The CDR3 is CASSYSGGALDEQFF. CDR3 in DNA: TGTGCCAGCAGTTACAGCGGGGGGGCGTTGGATGAGCAGTTCTTC.

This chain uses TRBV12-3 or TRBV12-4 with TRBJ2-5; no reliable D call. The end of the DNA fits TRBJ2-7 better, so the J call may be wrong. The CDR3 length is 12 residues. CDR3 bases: TGTGCCAGCAGACGGAGTTTGACCGAGCAGTACTTC. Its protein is CASRRSLTEQYF.

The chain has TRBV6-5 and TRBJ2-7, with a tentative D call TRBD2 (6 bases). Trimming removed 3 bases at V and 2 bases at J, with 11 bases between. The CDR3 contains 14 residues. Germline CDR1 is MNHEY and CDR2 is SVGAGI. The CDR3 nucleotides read TGTGCCAGCAGTTATCGAGCGGGCCCCTACGAGCAGTACTTC. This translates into CASSYRAGPYEQYF.

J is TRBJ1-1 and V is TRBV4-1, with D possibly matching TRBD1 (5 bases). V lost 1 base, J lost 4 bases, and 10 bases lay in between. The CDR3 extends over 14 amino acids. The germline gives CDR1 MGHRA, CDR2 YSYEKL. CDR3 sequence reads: CASSQVLRGTEAFF. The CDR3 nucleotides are TGCGCCAGCAGCCAAGTCCTTAGGGGCACTGAAGCTTTCTTT.

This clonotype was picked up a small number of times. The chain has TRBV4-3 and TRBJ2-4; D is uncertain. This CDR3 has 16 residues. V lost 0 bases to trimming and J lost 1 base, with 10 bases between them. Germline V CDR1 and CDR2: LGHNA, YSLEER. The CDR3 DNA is TGCGCCAGCAGCCAAGAAACAGTCCACGCCAAAAACATTCAGTACTTC. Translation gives CASSQETVHAKNIQYF.

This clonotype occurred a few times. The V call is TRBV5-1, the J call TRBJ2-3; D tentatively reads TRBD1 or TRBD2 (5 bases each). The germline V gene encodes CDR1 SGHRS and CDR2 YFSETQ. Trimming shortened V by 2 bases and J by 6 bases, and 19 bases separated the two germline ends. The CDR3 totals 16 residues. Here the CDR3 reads CASSFTTEGTHDTQYF. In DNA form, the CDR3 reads TGCGCCAGCAGCTTTACGACGGAAGGGACCCACGATACGCAGTATTTT.

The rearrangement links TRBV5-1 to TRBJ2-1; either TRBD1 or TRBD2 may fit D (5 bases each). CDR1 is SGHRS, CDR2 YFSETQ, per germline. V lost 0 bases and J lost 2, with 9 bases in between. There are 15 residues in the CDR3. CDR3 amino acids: CASSLVGETYNEQFF. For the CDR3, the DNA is TGCGCCAGCAGCTTGGTGGGGGAGACCTACAATGAGCAGTTCTTC.

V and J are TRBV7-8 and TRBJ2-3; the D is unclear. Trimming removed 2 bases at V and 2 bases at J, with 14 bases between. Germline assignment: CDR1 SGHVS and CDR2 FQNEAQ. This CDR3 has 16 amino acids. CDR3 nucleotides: TGTGCCAGCAGCTTATCCGGCTCCCCTTTCACAGATACGCAGTATTTT. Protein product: CASSLSGSPFTDTQYF.

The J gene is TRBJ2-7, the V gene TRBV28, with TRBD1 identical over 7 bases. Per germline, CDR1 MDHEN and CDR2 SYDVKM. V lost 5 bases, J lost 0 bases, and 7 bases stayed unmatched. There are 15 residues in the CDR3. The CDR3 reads CASSPGDSSSYEQYF. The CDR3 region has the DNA TGTGCCAGCAGTCCAGGGGACAGTAGCTCCTACGAGCAGTACTTC.

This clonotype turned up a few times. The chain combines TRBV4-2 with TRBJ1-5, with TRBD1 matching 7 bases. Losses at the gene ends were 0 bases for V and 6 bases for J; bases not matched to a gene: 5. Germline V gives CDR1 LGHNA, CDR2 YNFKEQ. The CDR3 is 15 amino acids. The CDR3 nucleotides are TGTGCCAGCAGCCAAGATGGACAGGAGAGTCAGCCCCAGCATTTT. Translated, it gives CASSQDGQESQPQHF.

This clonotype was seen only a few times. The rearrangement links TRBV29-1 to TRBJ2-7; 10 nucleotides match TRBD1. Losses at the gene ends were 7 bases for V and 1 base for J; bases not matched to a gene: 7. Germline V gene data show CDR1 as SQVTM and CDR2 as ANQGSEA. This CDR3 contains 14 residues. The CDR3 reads CSASRDRGSYEQYF. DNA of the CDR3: TGCAGCGCTAGTCGGGACAGGGGTTCCTACGAGCAGTACTTC.

DNA of the CDR3: TGTGCCAGCCTTGACGGGACGAACACTGAAGCTTTCTTT. Translation gives CASLDGTNTEAFF. V is TRBV19 and J is TRBJ1-1, with D possibly TRBD1 on 5 matching bases. This CDR3 spans 13 amino acids. Trimming removed 9 bases from V and 1 base from J, with 12 bases in between. Germline CDR1 reads LNHDA; CDR2 reads SQIVND (reference sequence).

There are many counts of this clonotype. The CDR3 DNA reads as TGTGCCAGCAGCGGATCCGGACAGGGGGCCCATGGCTACACCTTC. This gives the protein CASSGSGQGAHGYTF. This chain uses TRBV13 with TRBJ1-2; 11 bases fit TRBD1. J lost 6 bases, V lost 5 bases, and 8 bases had no gene match. CDR1 and CDR2 from the germline V gene are PRHDT and FYEKMQ (reference sequence). The CDR3 has 15 amino acids.

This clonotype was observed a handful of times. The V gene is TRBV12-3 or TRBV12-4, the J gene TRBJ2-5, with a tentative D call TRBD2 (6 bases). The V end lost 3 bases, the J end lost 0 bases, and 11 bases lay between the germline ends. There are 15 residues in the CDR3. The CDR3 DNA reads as TGTGCCAGCAGTTTTCGGGACTGGTACCAAGAGACCCAGTACTTC. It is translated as CASSFRDWYQETQYF.

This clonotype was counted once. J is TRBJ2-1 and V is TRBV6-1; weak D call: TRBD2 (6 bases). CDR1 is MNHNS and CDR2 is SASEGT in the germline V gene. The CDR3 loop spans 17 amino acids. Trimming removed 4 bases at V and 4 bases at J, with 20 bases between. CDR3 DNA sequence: TGTGCCAGCAGTGGCCTCGGGACTCGTCAACGATACAATGAGCAGTTCTTC. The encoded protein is CASSGLGTRQRYNEQFF.

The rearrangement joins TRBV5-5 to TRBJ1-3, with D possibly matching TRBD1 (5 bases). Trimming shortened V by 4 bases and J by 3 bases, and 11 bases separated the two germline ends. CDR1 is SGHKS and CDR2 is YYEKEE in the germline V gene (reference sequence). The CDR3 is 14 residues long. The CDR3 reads CASSTPGSGNTIYF. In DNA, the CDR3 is TGTGCCAGCAGCACCCCAGGGAGTGGAAACACCATATATTTT. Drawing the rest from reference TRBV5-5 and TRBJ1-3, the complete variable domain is DAGVTQSPTHLIKTRGQQVTLRCSPISGHKSVSWYQQVLGQGPQFIFQYYEKEERGRGNFPDRFSARQFPNYSSELNVNALLLGDSALYLCASSTPGSGNTIYFGEGSWLTVV.

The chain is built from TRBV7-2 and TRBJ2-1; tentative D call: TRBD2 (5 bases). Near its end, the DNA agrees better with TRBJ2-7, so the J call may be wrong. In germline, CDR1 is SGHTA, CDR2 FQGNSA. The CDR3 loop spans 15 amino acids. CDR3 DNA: TGTGCCAGCAGCCCACCGGACGGCGGGTACAATGAGCAGTACTTC. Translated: CASSPPDGGYNEQYF.

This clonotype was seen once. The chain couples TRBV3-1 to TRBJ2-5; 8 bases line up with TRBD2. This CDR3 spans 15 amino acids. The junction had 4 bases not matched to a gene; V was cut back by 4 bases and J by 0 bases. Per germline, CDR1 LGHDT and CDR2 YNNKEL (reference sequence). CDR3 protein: CASSRRGGYQETQYF. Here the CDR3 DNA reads TGTGCCAGCAGCCGTCGGGGGGGGTACCAAGAGACCCAGTACTTC.

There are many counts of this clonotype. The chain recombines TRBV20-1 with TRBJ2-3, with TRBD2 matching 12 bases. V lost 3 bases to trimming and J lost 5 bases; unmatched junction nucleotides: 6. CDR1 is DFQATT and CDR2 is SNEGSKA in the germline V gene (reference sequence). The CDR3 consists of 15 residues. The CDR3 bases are TGCAGTGCTAGGACTAGCGGGGGAAATATAGATACGCAGTATTTT. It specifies CSARTSGGNIDTQYF.

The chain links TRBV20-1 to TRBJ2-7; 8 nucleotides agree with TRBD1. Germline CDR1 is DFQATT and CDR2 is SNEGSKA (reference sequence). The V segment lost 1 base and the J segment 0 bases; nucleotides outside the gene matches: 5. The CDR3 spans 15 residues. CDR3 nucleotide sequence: TGCAGTGCTAGAGGCCCGACAGGGGACTCCTACGAGCAGTACTTC. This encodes CSARGPTGDSYEQYF.

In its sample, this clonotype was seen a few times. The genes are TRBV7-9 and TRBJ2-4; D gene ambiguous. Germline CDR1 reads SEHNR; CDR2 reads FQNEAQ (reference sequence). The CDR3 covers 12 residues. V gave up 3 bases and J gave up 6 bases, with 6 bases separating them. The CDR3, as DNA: TGTGCCAGCAGCTTCTCTGCAAACATTCAGTACTTC. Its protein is CASSFSANIQYF.

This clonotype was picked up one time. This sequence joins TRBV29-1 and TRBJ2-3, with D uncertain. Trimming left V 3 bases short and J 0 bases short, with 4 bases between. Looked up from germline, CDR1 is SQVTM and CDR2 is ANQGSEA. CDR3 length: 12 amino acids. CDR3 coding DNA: TGCAGCGTTGAGTACAGCACAGATACGCAGTATTTT. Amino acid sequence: CSVEYSTDTQYF.

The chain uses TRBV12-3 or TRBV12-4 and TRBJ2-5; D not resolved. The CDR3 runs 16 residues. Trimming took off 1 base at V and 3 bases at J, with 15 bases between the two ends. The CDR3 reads CASSLGGVGRKETQYF. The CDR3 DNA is TGTGCCAGCAGTTTAGGTGGTGTGGGCCGAAAAGAGACCCAGTACTTC.

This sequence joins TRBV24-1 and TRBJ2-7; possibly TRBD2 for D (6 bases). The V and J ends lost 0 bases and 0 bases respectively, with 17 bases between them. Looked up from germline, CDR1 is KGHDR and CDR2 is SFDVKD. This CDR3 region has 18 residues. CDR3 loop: CATSDLLRRDSSSYEQYF. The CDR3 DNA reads TGTGCCACCAGTGATTTGCTTCGCCGGGACTCGAGCTCCTACGAGCAGTACTTC.

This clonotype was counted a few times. The CDR3 reads CASSFLDRGGQRSGANVLTF. In DNA form, the CDR3 reads TGTGCCAGCAGTTTCTTAGACCGGGGGGGACAGAGGTCTGGGGCCAACGTCCTGACTTTC. V gene TRBV6-2 or TRBV6-3 combines with J gene TRBJ2-6; possible D gene TRBD2, 8 bases. The V and J ends lost 4 bases and 1 base respectively, with 23 bases between them. Germline CDR1 and CDR2: MNHEY and SVGEGT. The CDR3 runs to 20 residues.